The rows below give T cell receptor beta chains drawn from one sample of a study of cytomegalovirus exposure and HLA in healthy donors. Assay used: immunoSEQ multiplex PCR; TCRdb lists only in-frame clones, some missing. The repertoire holds fewer than 200,000 clones, more than 75% seen once, with about 1.5% in the top ten. Sequencing was carried out using PBMCs. The receptor source for this set is a woman under 40 in good health and CMV-seronegative. CDR3s include the opening cysteine and the closing phenylalanine or tryptophan. Not every row has a clone size; where given, it reads once, few, many or a size class.

V gene	J gene	clone size	CDR3 protein
TRBV2	TRBJ2-2	-	CATQRNTGELFF
TRBV4-2	TRBJ2-2	-	CASSQGWGGTTGELFF
TRBV10-3	TRBJ2-1	-	CAISGGRGAYNEQFF
TRBV9	TRBJ2-1	-	CASSVASSGVDEQFF
TRBV4-1	TRBJ2-1	-	CASSQENGGPLNEQFF
TRBV2	TRBJ2-7	-	CASSETTSGDTYEQYF
TRBV5-6	TRBJ1-6	-	CASSSIRGGGSPLHF
TRBV30	TRBJ1-1	-	CAYHRLNTEAFF
TRBV19	TRBJ1-5	-	CASSETGFQPQHF
TRBV2	TRBJ1-2	-	CASRRGQNYGYTF
TRBV5-5	TRBJ1-1	-	CASSLAPGDTEAFF
TRBV30	TRBJ1-1	-	CAWQGVENTEAFF
TRBV15	TRBJ2-5	-	CATDTGTSLAQETQYF
TRBV4-1	TRBJ2-5	-	CASSHWTGGEETQYF
TRBV19	TRBJ2-1	-	CASGTGVGNEQFF
TRBV7-2	TRBJ1-6	-	CASSIGGASSYNSPLHF
TRBV9	TRBJ2-3	-	CASSVAGLAGTDTQYF
TRBV6-5	TRBJ1-6	-	CASSYSYSDSPLHF
TRBV10-2	TRBJ2-7	once	CASSESTPQPYEQYF
TRBV7-6	TRBJ2-2	-	CASSWAARDTGELFF
TRBV30	TRBJ2-7	-	CAWSVQQGTPYEQYF
TRBV9	TRBJ1-6	-	CASSPGGAANSPLHF
TRBV5-4	TRBJ2-1	-	CASSHRLAGLDEQFF
TRBV5-1	TRBJ1-1	-	CASSLKGSRVNTEAFF
TRBV6-1	TRBJ2-3	-	CASSDWGTSTDTQYF
TRBV10-3	TRBJ1-4	-	CAISLDRVGATNEKLFF
TRBV28	TRBJ2-2	-	CASSSPGTGIGNTGELFF
TRBV20-1	TRBJ1-2	-	CSARRAGDLFF
TRBV14	TRBJ1-6	-	CATKGQGYNSPLHF
TRBV6-1	TRBJ1-2	-	CASSVSTGTPNYGYTF
TRBV7-9	TRBJ1-3	-	CASSLWQDPLSGNTIYF
TRBV4-1	TRBJ2-1	-	CASSQDQASGGEQFF
TRBV7-6	TRBJ2-5	-	CASSLDELRGESQETQYF